This entry concerns a single T cell receptor beta chain. Its antigen remains unknown. The source of the sample is a study of CD8+ T cells in alopecia areata. The study, taken as a whole, reports: Normal skin contains resident alphabeta T cells, and these are also sequenced in scalp samples.

Treatment in this sample: oral pan-JAK inhibitor, 5-10 mg twice daily. Both CD4+ and CD8+ T cells were separated by sorting PBMCs. The authors extracted RNA and reverse transcribed it into cDNA as the sequencing template. Sequencing was performed with immunoSEQ multiplex PCR; in TCRdb, only in-frame clones are kept and a portion is missing. Seen here are roughly 190,000 clones, roughly 60% observed once, and the top ten hold just over 1%. The CDR3 is made up of 17 amino acids. Trimming took off 3 bases at V and 1 base at J, with 18 bases between the two ends. Per germline, CDR1 SGDLS and CDR2 YYNGEE. The clonotype originates from a human donor with alopecia areata. This chain connects TRBV9 to TRBJ2-3, with D perhaps TRBD1 or TRBD2 (6 bases each). The sample in question was CD4+ T cells sorted from blood, obtained at week 24, from a patient treated with tofacitinib. The CDR3 DNA is TGTGCCAGCAGCGGGACTTGGGGGGCCGGGGGCACAGATACGCAGTATTTT. It yields the protein CASSGTWGAGGTDTQYF.